These T cell receptor beta chains were read from a single sample in a study of CD8+ T cells in alopecia areata. The repertoire was sequenced with immunoSEQ multiplex PCR; TCRdb's copy has only in-frame clones and lacks some. The sample comprises roughly 220,000 clones, roughly two fifths of which are singletons, and just under 0.5% rests with the top ten. The source material was CD4+ T cells sorted from blood, sampled between weeks 30 and 35, from a patient treated with tofacitinib. These receptors were obtained from a human donor with alopecia areata. Both conserved end residues are part of each CDR3. A D gene is named only where the DNA matches it firmly. Size is omitted from some rows. Given values are once, few, many or a class for expanded clones.

J gene: TRBJ2-3; V gene: TRBV5-4; D gene: TRBD2; clone size: .; CDR3 protein: CASSPASGGHTDTQYF; CDR3 DNA: TGTGCCAGCAGCCCAGCTAGCGGGGGACACACAGATACGCAGTATTTT
J gene: TRBJ2-1; V gene: TRBV7-2; D gene: .; clone size: .; CDR3 protein: CASSLHDGTYNEQFF; CDR3 DNA: TGTGCCAGCAGCTTACACGACGGGACCTACAATGAGCAGTTCTTC
J gene: TRBJ1-2; V gene: TRBV7-8; D gene: .; clone size: few; CDR3 protein: CASSATREPGSGYTF; CDR3 DNA: TGTGCCAGCAGCGCGACGAGGGAGCCAGGGAGTGGCTACACCTTC
J gene: TRBJ2-7; V gene: TRBV29-1; D gene: .; clone size: few; CDR3 protein: CSALRDTTHEQYF; CDR3 DNA: TGCAGCGCGCTCCGGGACACCACCCACGAGCAGTACTTC
J gene: TRBJ1-2; V gene: TRBV18; D gene: .; clone size: .; CDR3 protein: CASSPLDRNYGYTF; CDR3 DNA: TGTGCCAGCTCACCCCTTGACAGAAACTATGGCTACACCTTC
J gene: TRBJ1-1; V gene: TRBV4-1; D gene: .; clone size: few; CDR3 protein: CASSQGGVVAFF; CDR3 DNA: TGCGCCAGCAGCCAAGGAGGGGTGGTGGCTTTCTTT
J gene: TRBJ2-7; V gene: TRBV6-1; D gene: TRBD2; clone size: .; CDR3 protein: CASGEGQTYEQYF; CDR3 DNA: TGTGCCAGCGGGGAGGGGCAGACGTACGAGCAGTACTTC
J gene: TRBJ1-2; V gene: TRBV12-5; D gene: .; clone size: few; CDR3 protein: CASGLDLQGQGGYGYTF; CDR3 DNA: TGTGCTAGTGGTTTGGACCTACAGGGCCAGGGAGGCTATGGCTACACCTTC
J gene: TRBJ2-6; V gene: TRBV9; D gene: .; clone size: .; CDR3 protein: CASSPRKGSGANVLTF; CDR3 DNA: TGTGCCAGCAGCCCCCGCAAGGGCTCTGGGGCCAACGTCCTGACTTTC
J gene: TRBJ1-1; V gene: TRBV2; D gene: .; clone size: few; CDR3 protein: CASSRQENTEAFF; CDR3 DNA: TGTGCCAGCAGTAGACAAGAGAACACTGAAGCTTTCTTT
J gene: TRBJ2-7; V gene: TRBV6-5; D gene: .; clone size: .; CDR3 protein: CASSYFYEQYF; CDR3 DNA: TGTGCCAGCAGTTACTTCTACGAGCAGTACTTC
J gene: TRBJ1-5; V gene: TRBV5-5; D gene: .; clone size: .; CDR3 protein: CASSLAVDQPQHF; CDR3 DNA: TGTGCCAGCAGCTTGGCCGTTGATCAGCCCCAGCATTTT
J gene: TRBJ2-7; V gene: TRBV7-2; D gene: .; clone size: .; CDR3 protein: CASSLLGGTKRHEQYF; CDR3 DNA: TGTGCCAGCAGCTTATTGGGGGGGACAAAGCGTCATGAGCAGTACTTC
J gene: TRBJ2-2; V gene: TRBV2; D gene: .; clone size: .; CDR3 protein: CASSYREPNTGELFF; CDR3 DNA: TGTGCCAGCAGTTACCGGGAGCCTAACACCGGGGAGCTGTTTTTT
J gene: TRBJ1-3; V gene: TRBV11-2; D gene: .; clone size: .; CDR3 protein: CASSADPTGARGNTIYF; CDR3 DNA: TGTGCCAGCAGCGCAGACCCAACGGGGGCGCGGGGAAACACCATATATTTT
J gene: TRBJ1-1; V gene: TRBV29-1; D gene: .; clone size: .; CDR3 protein: CSVVSRMNTEAFF; CDR3 DNA: TGCAGCGTTGTTAGTCGGATGAACACTGAAGCTTTCTTT
J gene: TRBJ2-7; V gene: TRBV6-1; D gene: TRBD2; clone size: .; CDR3 protein: CASSRPGRAYEQYF; CDR3 DNA: TGTGCCAGCAGCCGTCCAGGGAGGGCTTACGAGCAGTACTTC
J gene: TRBJ2-2; V gene: TRBV5-1; D gene: .; clone size: .; CDR3 protein: CASSEGAVNTGELFF; CDR3 DNA: TGCGCCAGCAGTGAGGGAGCAGTGAACACCGGGGAGCTGTTTTTT